This passage covers 26 T cell receptor beta chains from one sample sequenced in a study of shared clonotypes between healthy human individuals. Data came from immunoSEQ multiplex PCR; TCRdb stores just in-frame clones and leaves some out. The data contain under 600,000 clones, roughly four fifths of them singletons. The material sequenced was PBMCs. These receptors all stem from a woman in her 40s in good health. Some clones in this sample may be carry-over from other donors' samples.

The rearrangement joins TRBV18 to TRBJ1-1, with D possibly matching TRBD1 (6 bases). Trimming took off 4 bases at V and 3 bases at J, with 15 bases between the two ends. The germline V gene encodes CDR1 KGHSH and CDR2 LQKENI. The CDR3 consists of 15 residues. This chain's CDR3 is CASSLDLRQDTEAFF. For the CDR3, the DNA is TGTGCCAGCTCACTGGACCTTCGACAGGACACTGAAGCTTTCTTT.

The chain employs TRBV6-1 and TRBJ1-2, with TRBD1 matching 8 bases. From germline, CDR1 is MNHNS and CDR2 SASEGT. V lost 3 bases and J lost 6; bases outside the gene matches: 6. This CDR3 comprises 14 residues. The CDR3 sequence: CASSDSDRVHGYTF. The CDR3 bases are TGTGCCAGCAGTGACTCGGACAGGGTCCATGGCTACACCTTC.

This clone was observed a handful of times. This sequence joins TRBV7-2 and TRBJ2-3, with 9 bases matching TRBD1. CDR3 length: 17 amino acids. Unmatched junction bases numbered 16, after V lost 5 bases and J lost 7 bases. Germline values: CDR1 SGHTA, CDR2 FQGNSA. The CDR3: CASSLNRGPQTSYTQYF. The CDR3, as DNA: TGTGCCAGCAGCCTTAACAGGGGGCCTCAAACATCTTATACGCAGTATTTT.

CDR3 loop: CASSASAGSSNQPQHF. CDR3 coding DNA: TGTGCCAGTAGTGCATCCGCCGGGAGTAGCAATCAGCCCCAGCATTTT. J is TRBJ1-5 and V is TRBV19; D not certain. V lost 5 bases to trimming and J lost 0 bases, with 14 bases between them. CDR1 is LNHDA, CDR2 SQIVND, per germline (reference sequence). The CDR3 extends over 16 amino acids.

The J gene is TRBJ2-7, the V gene TRBV30; TRBD1 matches at 8 bases. Germline trimming cut 0 bases from V and 0 bases from J; bases unmatched to any gene: 10. Germline lookup yields CDR1 GTSNPN and CDR2 SVGIG (reference sequence). The CDR3 is 17 amino acids. CDR3 sequence reads: CAWSVGWGQVTSYEQYF. The CDR3 nucleotides read TGTGCCTGGAGTGTAGGGTGGGGACAGGTTACCTCCTACGAGCAGTACTTC.

The gene calls are TRBV11-2 and TRBJ2-7; maybe TRBD2 (6 bases). Between the trimmed V and J ends, which lost 5 bases and 4 bases, there was a span of 15 bases. Germline V gene lookup returns CDR1 SGHAT and CDR2 FQNNGV. The CDR3 contains 14 residues. The CDR3 sequence: CASSPIKGRYEQYF. CDR3 bases: TGTGCCAGCAGCCCCATCAAGGGGAGGTACGAGCAGTACTTC.

DNA for the CDR3: TGTGCCAGCAGCCAAGTTCGATATGAGACCCAGTACTTC. Protein sequence: CASSQVRYETQYF. The rearrangement joins TRBV14 to TRBJ2-5; D remains ambiguous. V was clipped by 1 base and J by 5 bases, with 8 bases between them. The CDR3 loop spans 13 amino acids. Germline CDR1 SGHDN, CDR2 FVKESK.

This clone was seen just once. Its ends do not fully match the called genes, so a read error is possible. The chain is built from TRBV7-2 and TRBJ2-2; D gene unclear. This CDR3 is 14 amino acids long. CDR1 and CDR2 (germline): SGHTA, FQGNSA. The CDR3 spells CVSSLRRNTGELFF. In DNA form, the CDR3 reads TGTGTCAGCAGCTTGAGGCGGAACACCGGGGAGCTGTTTTTT.

The chain combines TRBV7-3 with TRBJ2-3; 11 bases map to TRBD2. CDR1 is SGHTA, CDR2 FQGTGA, per germline. The length of the CDR3 is 18 residues. V gave up 0 bases and J gave up 4 bases; unmatched junction bases: 9. CDR3 amino acids: CASSLTGIAGGPPDTQYF. The DNA of the CDR3 is TGTGCCAGCAGCTTAACGGGAATAGCGGGAGGGCCACCAGATACGCAGTATTTT.

The sample holds many counts of this clone. This CDR3 is also generated by other DNA sequences in the sample. The chain carries TRBV29-1 and TRBJ1-1; TRBD1 agrees at 12 bases. The germline V gene has CDR1 SQVTM and CDR2 ANQGSEA. The CDR3 consists of 15 residues. V lost 5 bases and J lost 4; bases outside the gene matches: 8. CDR3 DNA: TGCAGCGTTATGGGACAGGGGGCGCGGAGCACTGAAGCTTTCTTT. It translates to CSVMGQGARSTEAFF.

The J gene is TRBJ1-1, the V gene TRBV10-3; 9 bases align to TRBD1. The germline V gene has CDR1 ENHRY and CDR2 SYGVKD. J lost 4 bases, V lost 5 bases, and 2 bases had no gene match. The CDR3 covers 13 residues. Here the CDR3 reads CAISRDRVTEAFF. CDR3 DNA: TGTGCCATCAGTCGGGACAGGGTCACTGAAGCTTTCTTT.

This rearrangement joins TRBV4-2 to TRBJ2-5, with 9 bases identical to TRBD1. The germline V gene has CDR1 LGHNA and CDR2 YNFKEQ. This CDR3 contains 16 residues. With 1 base clipped from V and 1 base from J, the junction kept 4 bases outside the gene matches. CDR3 nucleotides: TGTGCCAGCAGCCAAGGGGACAGGGCAGCCCAAGAGACCCAGTACTTC. This encodes CASSQGDRAAQETQYF.

This rearrangement joins TRBV11-2 to TRBJ2-2; a weak D match, TRBD2 (5 bases). CDR1 and CDR2 (germline): SGHAT, FQNNGV. The CDR3 is 16 residues long. V was cut by 5 bases and J by 2 bases, with 15 bases left in between. The CDR3 DNA reads TGTGCCAGCAGCCCCATACGGACTCAAAACACCGGGGAGCTGTTTTTT. Residues: CASSPIRTQNTGELFF.

The rearrangement links TRBV19 to TRBJ2-7; unclear D gene. Deletions cut 3 bases from V and 7 bases from J, with 16 bases between. This CDR3 has 14 amino acids. Germline CDR1 LNHDA, CDR2 SQIVND (reference sequence). The CDR3 sequence is CASSMRQTPREQYF. As DNA, the CDR3 is TGTGCCAGTAGTATGAGGCAGACTCCTAGGGAGCAGTACTTC. The complete variable domain, with remaining parts taken from reference TRBV19 and TRBJ2-7, reads DGGITQSPKYLFRKEGQNVTLSCEQNLNHDAMYWYRQDPGQGLRLIYYSQIVNDFQKGDIAEGYSVSREKKESFPLTVTSAQKNPTAFYLCASSMRQTPREQYFGPGTRLTVT.

The rearrangement joins TRBV7-3 to TRBJ2-2, with 10 nucleotides matching TRBD2. After removal of 4 bases from V and 5 bases from J, the junction contained 4 bases not matched to a gene. Germline V lookup: CDR1 SGHTA, CDR2 FQGTGA. This CDR3 contains 15 residues. DNA for the CDR3: TGTGCCAGCAGCTCGGGACTAGCGCAGACCGGGGAGCTGTTTTTT. Translation: CASSSGLAQTGELFF.

The rearrangement links TRBV7-2 to TRBJ2-1; the D gene could be TRBD1 or TRBD2 (5 bases each). Trimming pared 5 bases from V and 0 bases from J, leaving 14 bases between. This CDR3 comprises 16 residues. The germline CDR1 and CDR2 sequences are SGHTA and FQGNSA. The CDR3 DNA follows: TGTGCCAGCAGCCCCCCCGAAGGGACCTCCTACAATGAGCAGTTCTTC. The encoded protein is CASSPPEGTSYNEQFF.

CDR3 bases: TGTGCCAGCAGAACACAGGGGAGCAATCAGCCCCAGCATTTT. It yields the protein CASRTQGSNQPQHF. V gene TRBV28 combines with J gene TRBJ1-5; 7 bases match TRBD1. The germline V gene encodes CDR1 MDHEN and CDR2 SYDVKM. The CDR3 covers 14 residues. With 6 bases clipped from V and 1 base from J, the junction kept 3 bases outside the gene matches.

The chain carries TRBV5-1 and TRBJ2-5; D perhaps matches TRBD2 (5 bases). The CDR3 length is 14 residues. V gave up 5 bases and J gave up 5 bases, with 16 bases separating them. Germline CDR1 is SGHRS and CDR2 is YFSETQ. This CDR3 is CASSLDKTGETQYF. Written as DNA, the CDR3 is TGCGCCAGCAGTCTCGACAAGACGGGGGAGACCCAGTACTTC.

This clone was seen a handful of times. This probably arose from a read error, given a far larger clone one base away. Within the sample, other DNA sequences also encode this same CDR3. The chain joins TRBV30 to TRBJ2-5; no reliable D call. The J call may be in error: the DNA end matches TRBJ2-7 better. Germline lookup yields CDR1 GTSNPN and CDR2 SVGIG (reference sequence). This CDR3 has 13 residues. CDR3 DNA: TGTGCCTGGAGTGTGTCCTTCGAGAGCGAGCAGTACTTC. This encodes CAWSVSFESEQYF.

This clone has more than one count but fewer than ten. The chain couples TRBV4-1 to TRBJ1-5, with 7 bases that match TRBD1. The germline V gene has CDR1 MGHRA and CDR2 YSYEKL. CDR3 length equals 16 residues. The V segment lost 4 bases and the J segment 5 bases; nucleotides outside the gene matches: 11. The CDR3 DNA is TGCGCCAGCAGCCCCCGGGACAGTTCTGTAGATCAGCCCCAGCATTTT. It yields the protein CASSPRDSSVDQPQHF.

This clone was seen only once. The rearrangement uses TRBV28 and TRBJ2-1, with TRBD2 matching over 7 bases. The length of the CDR3 is 16 residues. J gave up 4 bases and V 6 bases, and 12 bases lay outside the gene matches. The germline gives CDR1 MDHEN, CDR2 SYDVKM. CDR3 in amino acids: CASRRIGTNIYNEQFF. DNA of the CDR3: TGTGCCAGCAGACGAATCGGGACTAATATATACAATGAGCAGTTCTTC.

The chain combines TRBV28 with TRBJ1-5; 8 bases agree with TRBD1. This CDR3 has 15 residues. Trimming at V came to 3 bases and at J to 4 bases, leaving 5 bases not matched to a gene. The germline CDR1 and CDR2 sequences are MDHEN and SYDVKM. The CDR3 DNA reads as TGTGCCAGCAGTTTTTTACAGGGGGGAAATCAGCCCCAGCATTTT. It specifies CASSFLQGGNQPQHF.

This clone turned up a few times. The chain has TRBV7-8 and TRBJ1-4; D not certain. Germline CDR1 is SGHVS and CDR2 is FQNEAQ. The CDR3 covers 14 residues. V lost 4 bases and J 4 bases, leaving 10 bases between the germline ends. The CDR3 coding sequence is TGTGCCAGCAGCTCCTCCAGGAGTAATGAAAAACTGTTTTTT. Its protein product is CASSSSRSNEKLFF.

This clone was detected only a few times. The J gene is TRBJ2-1, the V gene TRBV19, with TRBD2 matching 13 bases. From germline, CDR1 is LNHDA and CDR2 SQIVND (reference sequence). With 3 bases clipped from V and 8 bases from J, the junction kept 4 bases outside the gene matches. The CDR3 spans 15 residues. CDR3 region: CASSMGLAGRHEQFF. In DNA form, the CDR3 reads TGTGCCAGTAGTATGGGACTAGCGGGAAGGCATGAGCAGTTCTTC.

This chain uses TRBV7-3 with TRBJ2-1, with a possible D match to TRBD2 (7 bases). CDR3 size: 18 residues. The ends were cut back, 1 base at V and 0 bases at J, with 16 bases in the middle. Germline values: CDR1 SGHTA, CDR2 FQGTGA. CDR3 in DNA: TGTGCCAGCAGCTTAAGAGGGGGAGGGACAAGCTCCTACAATGAGCAGTTCTTC. It yields the protein CASSLRGGGTSSYNEQFF.

This chain joins TRBV7-3 and TRBJ2-7; TRBD2 aligns across 7 bases. Germline CDR1 and CDR2: SGHTA and FQGTGA. The V segment lost 2 bases and the J segment 0 bases; nucleotides outside the gene matches: 4. CDR3 size: 15 residues. The CDR3 DNA reads as TGTGCCAGCAGCTTAGGGGGGGACGGCTCCTACGAGCAGTACTTC. Amino acids: CASSLGGDGSYEQYF.